This T cell receptor beta chain was sequenced during a study of shared clonotypes between healthy human individuals. The CDR3 length is 13 residues. Trimming took 4 bases from V and 9 from J, leaving 13 bases between them. Germline V gene data show CDR1 as SGHAT and CDR2 as FQNNGV. Clones were sequenced by immunoSEQ multiplex PCR, and TCRdb holds only the in-frame ones, with some missing. Among roughly 2 million clones listed, 95% were seen once. A CD45RA+ naive subset and a CD45RA-negative memory subset were split from CD4+ cells. The rearrangement joins TRBV11-2 to TRBJ1-5; unclear D gene. The origin of this receptor is a man aged 18 to 35 in good health. The sample was naive CD4+ T cells sorted from blood. Regarding subset: CD45RA+ positively selected. CDR3 protein: CASSSEASRPQHF. For the CDR3, the DNA is TGTGCCAGCAGCTCAGAGGCCAGTCGGCCCCAGCATTTT.